This entry concerns a single T cell receptor beta chain. Its target antigen remains unknown. Base qualities are not provided; no much larger clone lies one nucleotide away. The High Capacity cDNA Reverse Transcription Kit was used to reverse transcribe all of the isolated RNA, meaning that expressed TCRB transcripts were what got sequenced. Deep immunoSEQ sequencing was applied to naive, central memory and regulatory T cell samples, giving an average of roughly 3.3 million total reads per sample. Sorted cells were lysed in RLT buffer, and RNA was extracted using DNase-treated RNeasy Micro or Mini kits according to cell number. Each cell subset was processed separately to prevent cross-contamination, with patient and healthy donor samples processed together. The immunoSEQ multiplex PCR was used to amplify TCRB sequences from cDNA, generating 87-bp fragments that spanned the CDR3 region. Amplicons were sequenced on the Illumina HiSeq platform. In the source study's methods: PCR bias was computationally corrected using synthetic template baselines, reads within Hamming distance 2 were collapsed, and singletons that could not be merged were discarded. Reads were aligned to IMGT to assign V, D and J genes, CDR3 length, and insertions or deletions at six rearrangement sites. Within each subset, clonotype counts were normalized to sorted cell number, after which true diversity and Gini coefficients were computed with the tcR R package. The overlap coefficient, calculated on TCRB nucleotide sequences, was used to measure repertoire sharing. TCRdb provides this immuneACCESS table in a form limited to in-frame rearrangements. Some clones are lacking; in checked studies, under half of them reflect an unresolved V gene, and why the rest are absent is not known. The V and J calls and clone size were taken over from that table, and D and trimming were inferred from the DNA. The sample contains 25,000 to 30,000 clones, 55% to 60% of them found a single time. The ten largest clones represent about 1.5% of the sample.

A single peripheral blood draw of 95 to 150 mL on average was collected from each donor into heparinised tubes. A BD FACSAria II and a panel including CD45RO, CCR7, CD25, CD127, CD95 and CD27 were used to sort naive, central memory, regulatory and stem cell-like memory CD4+ T cells. All sorted populations exceeded 95% purity. PBMCs were isolated right away by Lymphoprep density gradient centrifugation and were stained directly, without culture. So that batch effects would be minimized, each experiment stained and sorted samples in pairs, pairing one healthy donor with one patient. The sample originates from a study of beta chain features in type 1 diabetes (dated by TCRdb to the late 2010s). Context from the whole study: Mean age, gender distribution, total cell number and subset yield did not differ between patients and healthy donors. A total of 100 million to 110 million sorted cells were examined across all samples, and a strong correlation was observed between cell number per subset and RNA yield. Naive and central memory subsets were obtained from all 30 or so donors, but regulatory and stem cell-like memory subsets were isolated from only 8 patients and about 8 healthy donors. The study compared the TCRB repertoires of sorted circulating CD4+ T cell subsets in recently diagnosed type 1 diabetes patients with those in matched healthy donors. Findings and caveats that apply to the study as a whole: Fewer insertions and more nucleotide deletions at VDJ recombination sites were observed in patients with type 1 diabetes, implying thymic rearrangement abnormalities. Because cDNA rather than genomic DNA was sequenced, highly expressing activated cells could have been over-represented, although no difference in activation and CD3 levels was found between groups. HLA sub-analyses involved small numbers of individuals, so any influence of HLA type on TCRB rearrangement remained unresolved. A moderate but significant shortening of TCRB CDR3 length was observed in type 1 diabetes patients in all four CD4+ subsets. Naive, central memory and regulatory TCRB repertoires appeared to be more similar among patients than among healthy donors. Shorter templates might be favored by PCR, yet because patient and control samples were amplified and corrected together, any such skew would affect both groups equally.

V was cut back by 6 bases and J by 0 bases, leaving a gap of 24 bases between them. In the germline V gene (reference sequence), CDR1 corresponds to MNHEY and CDR2 to SMNVEV. Taken from cysteine to phenylalanine, the CDR3 has 19 residues. Just CDR3 DNA is preserved here, 57 bases in frame from base 1. The sequenced sample was Tregs from blood. The intended sense of this specimen's cell subset or site label: regulatory CD4+ T cells. The clonotype comes from a woman between 18 and 30 years old with type 1 diabetes. The V and J segments used are TRBV27 and TRBJ2-4, with TRBD1 tentatively as D gene (7 bases match). The CDR3 is CASSISDRRGTLAKNIQYF. DNA sequence: TGTGCCAGCAGCATATCGGACAGGAGGGGGACACTAGCCAAAAACATTCAGTACTTC.